This TCR beta chain is from a study of blood T cells in healthy people across ages. Findings and limits, study-wide: Strong correlation existed between TCR beta diversity and naive T cell percentage. Donor CMV status, an unknown factor, possibly confounded changes in expanded clonotypes. Naive CD4+ cell counts and diversity both ran higher in long-lived than in aged donors.

Losses at the gene ends were 4 bases for V and 8 bases for J; bases not matched to a gene: 7. Germline lookup yields CDR1 SNHLY and CDR2 FYNNEI. The CDR3 covers 13 residues. A sample-barcoded 5' primer and a J-beta primer mix were used in a second PCR of roughly 7 to 11 cycles. Every cDNA molecule bore a tag from a template-switch adaptor containing 12 random nucleotides. TCRdb re-called the 5' RACE reads with MiXCR, one entry per CDR3 protein. The table lists over 700,000 distinct CDR3 sequences, 50% to 65% of them singletons. Details on this clonotype: No antigen is known for it.

The sequencing input was blood. The chain employs TRBV2 and TRBJ1-2, with 7 bases lining up with TRBD1. This receptor was taken from a man at least 80 years old in good health. This CDR3 is CASSVEGAAGYTF. CDR3 nucleotide sequence: TGTGCCAGCAGTGTAGAGGGGGCGGCGGGCTACACCTTC.